This T cell receptor beta chain was sequenced during a study of blood T cell repertoires in COVID-19. Study overall: Samples representing acute and convalescent COVID-19 were sourced from the United States, Italy and Spain. Nucleic acid was either cDNA or gDNA, and it came from T cells, B-cell-depleted T cells, or PBMCs.

The Seattle site enrolled patients during active infection and followed them longitudinally. In the authors' workflow: The authors estimated nucleated cell counts from reference gene primer amplification. TCRdb's copy holds only in-frame clones and misses some; the assay was immunoSEQ multiplex PCR. The D gene and trimming were derived from the DNA, and the V and J assignments and clone size from that table. In the table there are 150,000 to 250,000 clones, around 75% of which are singletons. Germline CDR1 MGHRA, CDR2 YSYEKL. This CDR3 contains 14 residues. With 4 bases clipped from V and 9 bases from J, the junction kept 8 bases outside the gene matches.

The sample comprised peripheral blood. The rearrangement links TRBV4-1 to TRBJ2-2, with 7 bases lining up with TRBD1. The origin of this receptor is a woman aged 40 to 55 with COVID-19, enrolled during active disease. CDR3 bases: TGCGCCAGCAGCCTAACAGGGGCCTTCAGGGAGCTGTTTTTT. Translated, it gives CASSLTGAFRELFF.